This T cell receptor beta chain originates from a study of T cell repertoires in cytomegalovirus infection. Study-wide context: A matching HLA type, together with CMV infection, was signaled by public TCR beta signatures. Study findings and constraints: HLA-C-restricted CMV-specific TCR beta clonotypes prevailed in the ex vivo response. Pooled public TCR beta family frequency picked out CMV carriers with the relevant HLA.

Note on this clonotype: Antigen: not known.

Germline V CDR1 and CDR2: MNHNS, SASEGT. Trimming cost V 8 bases and J 4 bases, with 12 bases left between them. The CDR3 runs to 12 residues. Via MiXCR, TCRdb re-called the reads, giving one row per CDR3 protein. The sample gives 600,000 to 800,000 distinct CDR3 sequences, roughly 24% of which show up once; under 8.5% is in the top ten. Material: CD8+ T cells from PBMCs. The genes are TRBV6-1 and TRBJ2-7, with TRBD2 as a possible D gene (5 bases). The sequence was collected from a human donor in good health (CMV status not recorded). Some clones in this sample may be carry-over from other donors' samples. The CDR3 region is CASWRGIYEQYF. CDR3 bases: TGTGCCAGCTGGAGAGGGATTTACGAGCAGTACTTC.